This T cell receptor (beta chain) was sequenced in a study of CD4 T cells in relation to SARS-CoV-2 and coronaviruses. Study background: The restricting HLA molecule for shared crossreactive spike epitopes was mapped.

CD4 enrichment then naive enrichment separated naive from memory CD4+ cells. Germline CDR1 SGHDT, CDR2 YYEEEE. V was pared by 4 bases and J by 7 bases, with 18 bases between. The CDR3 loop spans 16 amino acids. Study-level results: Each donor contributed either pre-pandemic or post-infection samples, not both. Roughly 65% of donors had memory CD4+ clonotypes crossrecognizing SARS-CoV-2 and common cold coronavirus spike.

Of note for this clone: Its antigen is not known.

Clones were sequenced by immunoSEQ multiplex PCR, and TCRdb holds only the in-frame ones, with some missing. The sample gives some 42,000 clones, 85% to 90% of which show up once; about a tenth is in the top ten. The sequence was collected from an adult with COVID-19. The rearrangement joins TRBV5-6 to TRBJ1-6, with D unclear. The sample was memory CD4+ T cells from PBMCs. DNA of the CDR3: TGTGCCAGCAGCCACAAGAAAACTTCCCCAAATTCACCCCTCCACTTT. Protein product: CASSHKKTSPNSPLHF.